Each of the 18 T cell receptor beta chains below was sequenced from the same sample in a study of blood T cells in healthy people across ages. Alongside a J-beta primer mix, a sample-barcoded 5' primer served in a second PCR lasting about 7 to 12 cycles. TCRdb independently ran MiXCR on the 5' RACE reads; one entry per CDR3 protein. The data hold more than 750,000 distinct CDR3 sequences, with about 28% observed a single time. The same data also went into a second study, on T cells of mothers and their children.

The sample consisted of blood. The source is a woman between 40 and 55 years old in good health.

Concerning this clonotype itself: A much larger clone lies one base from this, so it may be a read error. CDR3 residues: CASRRGAEWGQYF. DNA of the CDR3: TGTGCCAGCCGCCGGGGCGCCGAGTGGGGGCAGTACTTC. The chain recombines TRBV28 with TRBJ2-7; D is perhaps TRBD1 or TRBD2 (5 bases each). Trimming stripped 8 bases from V and 9 bases from J, with 20 bases between. This CDR3 region has 13 residues. Looked up from germline, CDR1 is MDHEN and CDR2 is SYDVKM.

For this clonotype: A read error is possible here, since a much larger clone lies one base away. CDR3 DNA: TGTGCCAGCAGTTCCCGGGGCAGGGCATCCTACGAGCAGTACTTC. It specifies CASSSRGRASYEQYF. The chain links TRBV12-3 or TRBV12-4 to TRBJ2-7; perhaps D is TRBD1 or TRBD2 (5 bases each). V gave up 4 bases and J gave up 1 base, with 14 bases separating them. The length of the CDR3 is 15 residues.

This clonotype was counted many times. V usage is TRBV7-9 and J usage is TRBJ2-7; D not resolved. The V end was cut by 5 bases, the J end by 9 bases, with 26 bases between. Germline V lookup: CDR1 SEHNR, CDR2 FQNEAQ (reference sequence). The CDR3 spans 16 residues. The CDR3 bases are TGTGCCAGCAGCCCTGGGATAGGTATTGCAAAGCTGGGGCAGTACTTC. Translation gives CASSPGIGIAKLGQYF.

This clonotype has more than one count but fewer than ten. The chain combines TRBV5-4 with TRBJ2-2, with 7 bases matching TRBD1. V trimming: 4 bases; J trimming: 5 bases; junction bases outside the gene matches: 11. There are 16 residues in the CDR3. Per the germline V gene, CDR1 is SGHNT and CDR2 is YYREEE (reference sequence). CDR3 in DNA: TGTGCCAGCAGCCGTCTTCAGGGGGTCGTTACCGGGGAGCTGTTTTTT. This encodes CASSRLQGVVTGELFF. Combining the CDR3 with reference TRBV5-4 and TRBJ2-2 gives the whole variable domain ETGVTQSPTHLIKTRGQQVTLRCSSQSGHNTVSWYQQALGQGPQFIFQYYREEENGRGNFPPRFSGLQFPNYSSELNVNALELDDSALYLCASSRLQGVVTGELFFGEGSRLTVL.

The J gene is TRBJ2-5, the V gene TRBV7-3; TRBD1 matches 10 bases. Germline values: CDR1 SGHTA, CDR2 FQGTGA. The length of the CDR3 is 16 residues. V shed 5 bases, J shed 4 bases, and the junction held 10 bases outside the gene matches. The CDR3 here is CASSESDRGHGETQYF. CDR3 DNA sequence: TGTGCCAGCAGCGAGTCTGACAGGGGGCACGGAGAGACCCAGTACTTC.

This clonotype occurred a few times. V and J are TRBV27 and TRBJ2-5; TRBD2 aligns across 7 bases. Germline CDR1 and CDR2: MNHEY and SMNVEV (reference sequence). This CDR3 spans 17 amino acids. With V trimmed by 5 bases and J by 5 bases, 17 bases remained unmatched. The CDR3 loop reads CASSSLLGGITVETQYF. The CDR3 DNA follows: TGTGCCAGCAGTAGCTTGCTGGGGGGGATCACAGTTGAGACCCAGTACTTC.

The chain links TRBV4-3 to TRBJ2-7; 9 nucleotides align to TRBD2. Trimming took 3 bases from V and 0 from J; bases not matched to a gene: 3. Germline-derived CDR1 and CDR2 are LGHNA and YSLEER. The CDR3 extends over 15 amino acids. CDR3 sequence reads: CASSQYSGGSYEQYF. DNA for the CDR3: TGCGCCAGCAGCCAGTATAGCGGGGGCTCCTACGAGCAGTACTTC.

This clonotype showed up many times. This chain's CDR3 is CASSLPSGGPYEQYF. CDR3 coding DNA: TGTGCCAGCAGTTTGCCCAGCGGGGGCCCGTACGAGCAGTACTTC. The J gene is TRBJ2-7, the V gene TRBV28; 8 bases are a match to TRBD2. Germline CDR1 is MDHEN and CDR2 is SYDVKM. The CDR3 is 15 amino acids. With 3 bases clipped from V and 4 bases from J, the junction kept 8 bases outside the gene matches.

The CDR3 coding sequence is TGTGCCAGCTCACCTAGTCAGGTGAGGAACACTGAAGCTTTCTTT. Protein product: CASSPSQVRNTEAFF. The chain is built from TRBV18 and TRBJ1-1; D unresolved. Trimming shortened V by 3 bases and J by 1 base, and 12 bases separated the two germline ends. Germline CDR1 and CDR2: KGHSH and LQKENI. The CDR3 covers 15 residues.

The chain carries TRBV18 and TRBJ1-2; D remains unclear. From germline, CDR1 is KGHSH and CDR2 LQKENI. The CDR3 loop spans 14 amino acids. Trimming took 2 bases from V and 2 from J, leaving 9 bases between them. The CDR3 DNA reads TGTGCCAGCTCACCAAACGCAGCCAACTATGGCTACACCTTC. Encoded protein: CASSPNAANYGYTF.

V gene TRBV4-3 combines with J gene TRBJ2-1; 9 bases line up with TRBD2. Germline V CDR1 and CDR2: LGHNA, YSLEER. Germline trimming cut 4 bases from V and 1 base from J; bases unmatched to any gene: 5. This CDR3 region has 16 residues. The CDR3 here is CASSRDTSGSYNEQFF. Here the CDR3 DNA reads TGCGCCAGCAGCCGCGATACTAGCGGGTCCTACAATGAGCAGTTCTTC.

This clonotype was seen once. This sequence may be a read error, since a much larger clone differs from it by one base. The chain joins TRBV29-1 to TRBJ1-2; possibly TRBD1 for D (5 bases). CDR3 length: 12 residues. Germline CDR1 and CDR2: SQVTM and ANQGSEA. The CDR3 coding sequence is TGCTGCGTTGAGGCAGGGTCCTATGGCTACACCTTC. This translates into CCVEAGSYGYTF. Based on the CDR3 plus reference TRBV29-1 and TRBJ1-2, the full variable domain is SAVISQKPSRDICQRGTSLTIQCQVDSQVTMMFWYRQQPGQSLTLIATANQGSEATYESGFVIDKFPISRPNLTFSTLTVSNMSPEDSSIYLCCVEAGSYGYTFGSGTRLTVV.

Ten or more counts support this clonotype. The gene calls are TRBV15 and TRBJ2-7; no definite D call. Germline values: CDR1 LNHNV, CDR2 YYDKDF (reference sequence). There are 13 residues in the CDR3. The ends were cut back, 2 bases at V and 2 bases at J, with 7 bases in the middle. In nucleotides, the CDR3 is TGTGCCACCAGCAGATACATGACCTACGAGCAGTACTTC. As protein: CATSRYMTYEQYF.

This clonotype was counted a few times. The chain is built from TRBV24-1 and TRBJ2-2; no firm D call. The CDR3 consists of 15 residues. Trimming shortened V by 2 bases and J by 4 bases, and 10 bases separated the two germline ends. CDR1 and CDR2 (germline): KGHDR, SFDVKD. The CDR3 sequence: CATSDSGPGTGELFF. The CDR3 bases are TGTGCCACCAGTGATTCTGGGCCAGGCACCGGGGAGCTGTTTTTT.

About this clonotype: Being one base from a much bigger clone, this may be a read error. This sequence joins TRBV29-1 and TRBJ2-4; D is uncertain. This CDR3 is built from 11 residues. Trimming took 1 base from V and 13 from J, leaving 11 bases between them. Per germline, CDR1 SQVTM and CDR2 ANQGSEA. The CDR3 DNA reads TGCAGCGTTGAAGGTCCGAATGAGCAGTACTTC. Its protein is CSVEGPNEQYF.

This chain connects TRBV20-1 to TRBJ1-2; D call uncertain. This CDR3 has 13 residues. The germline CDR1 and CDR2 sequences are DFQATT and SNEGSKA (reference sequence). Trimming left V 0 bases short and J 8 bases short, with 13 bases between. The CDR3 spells CSARDLALGGYTF. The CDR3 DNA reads TGCAGTGCTAGAGATCTAGCCTTGGGGGGCTACACCTTC.

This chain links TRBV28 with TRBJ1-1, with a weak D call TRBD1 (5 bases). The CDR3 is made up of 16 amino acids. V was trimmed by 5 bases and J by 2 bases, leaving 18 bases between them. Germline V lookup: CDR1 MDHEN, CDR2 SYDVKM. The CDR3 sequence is CASSPPSGVGNTEAFF. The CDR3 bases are TGTGCCAGCAGTCCCCCGTCGGGGGTAGGAAACACTGAAGCTTTCTTT.

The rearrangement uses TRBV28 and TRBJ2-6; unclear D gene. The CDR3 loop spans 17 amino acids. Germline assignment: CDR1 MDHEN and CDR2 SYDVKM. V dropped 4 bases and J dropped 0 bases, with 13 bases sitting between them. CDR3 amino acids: CASSSSRVASGANVLTF. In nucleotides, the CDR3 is TGTGCCAGCAGTTCGAGTAGGGTGGCCTCTGGGGCCAACGTCCTGACTTTC.